This TCR beta chain was identified during a study of blood T cell repertoires in COVID-19. Study as a whole: The samples span acute and convalescent COVID-19 from the United States, Italy and Spain. From T cells, B-cell-depleted T cells, or PBMCs came the material, which was cDNA or gDNA.

The CDR3 contains 16 residues. Trimming at V came to 6 bases and at J to 5 bases, leaving 12 bases not matched to a gene. CDR1 is MDHEN and CDR2 is SYDVKM in the germline V gene. In the authors' workflow: Amplification with reference gene primers provided the estimates of nucleated cell counts. Only in-frame clones appear in the TCRdb table, and some are missing; sequencing was by immunoSEQ multiplex PCR. Clone size and the V and J calls come from that table; the DNA yielded D and trimming. The sample has about 43,000 clones, about nine tenths seen once. Sequenced: peripheral blood. The gene calls are TRBV28 and TRBJ2-3, with TRBD1 matching 9 bases. This TCR came from a human donor in a cohort sampled during active COVID-19. CDR3 DNA sequence: TGTGCCAGCAGCTTGCCGCAACAGGGGGCCGGAGATACGCAGTATTTT. Its protein is CASSLPQQGAGDTQYF.